These 20 T cell receptor beta chains came from one sample sequenced in a study of blood T cell repertoires in COVID-19. Profiling relied on immunoSEQ multiplex PCR, and the TCRdb table lists in-frame clones only, not all of them. The sample shows some 350,000 clones, 85% to 90% of them seen only once. Input material: peripheral blood. Receptors were obtained from a woman between 70 and 85 years old with COVID-19, enrolled during active disease.

The chain recombines TRBV20-1 with TRBJ2-3; a weak D match, TRBD1 (5 bases). The CDR3 has 11 amino acids. Per the germline V gene, CDR1 is DFQATT and CDR2 is SNEGSKA (reference sequence). CDR3 region: CSPLGPDTQYF. In DNA, the CDR3 is TGCAGCCCGCTGGGGCCAGATACGCAGTATTTT.

The chain uses TRBV10-1 and TRBJ1-1, with a possible D match to TRBD1 (5 bases). The CDR3 loop spans 14 amino acids. In germline, CDR1 is WNHNN, CDR2 SYGVQD (reference sequence). V was trimmed by 6 bases and J by 1 base, leaving 12 bases between them. The CDR3 nucleotides are TGCGCCAGCAGCGCCCGCCAGGGGAACACTGAAGCTTTCTTT. Amino acid sequence: CASSARQGNTEAFF.

In this sample, this clone turned up a few times. As DNA, the CDR3 is TGTGCCTGGAGTGTCCGGGACAGGGCTCCCCTTGGGAATTCACCCCTCCACTTT. This sequence encodes CAWSVRDRAPLGNSPLHF. The J gene is TRBJ1-6, the V gene TRBV30, with 9 bases fitting TRBD1. V was clipped by 0 bases and J by 7 bases; unmatched bases: 13. Germline assignment: CDR1 GTSNPN and CDR2 SVGIG (reference sequence). The CDR3 is made up of 18 amino acids.

A single count supports this clone. The chain recombines TRBV24-1 with TRBJ2-2; 8 nucleotides line up with TRBD2. V shed 9 bases, J shed 5 bases, and the junction held 7 bases outside the gene matches. The CDR3 contains 14 residues. The germline V gene has CDR1 KGHDR and CDR2 SFDVKD. DNA of the CDR3: TGTGCCACCCGAGGTGGCGGGGGGACCGGGGAGCTGTTTTTT. Its protein is CATRGGGGTGELFF.

This chain uses TRBV10-1 with TRBJ1-1; possible D gene TRBD1, 6 bases. Germline assignment: CDR1 WNHNN and CDR2 SYGVQD (reference sequence). V lost 2 bases and J lost 4, with 11 bases in between. CDR3 length: 14 amino acids. The CDR3 spells CASSERGGSTEAFF. The CDR3 DNA is TGCGCCAGCAGTGAGAGGGGGGGGAGCACTGAAGCTTTCTTT.

This chain joins TRBV14 and TRBJ1-1, with D possibly matching TRBD1 (6 bases). There are 14 residues in the CDR3. CDR1 and CDR2 from the germline V gene are SGHDN and FVKESK. Trimming took 2 bases from V and 5 from J, leaving 12 bases between them. CDR3 loop: CASSQTLTGTEAFF. The CDR3 coding sequence is TGTGCCAGCAGCCAAACCCTTACAGGGACTGAAGCTTTCTTT.

The V and J genes are TRBV4-1 and TRBJ2-4; D call uncertain. From germline, CDR1 is MGHRA and CDR2 YSYEKL. CDR3 length: 14 amino acids. Trimming took 4 bases from V and 2 from J, leaving 9 bases between them. The chain's CDR3 is CASSPQATKNIQYF. In nucleotides, the CDR3 is TGCGCCAGCAGCCCCCAGGCAACCAAAAACATTCAGTACTTC.

In nucleotides, the CDR3 is TGCGCCAGCAGCCGTGACAGGTCCTACGAGCAGTACTTC. It yields the protein CASSRDRSYEQYF. The chain links TRBV5-1 to TRBJ2-7; D might be TRBD1 (6 bases). This CDR3 region has 13 residues. Per the germline V gene, CDR1 is SGHRS and CDR2 is YFSETQ. V was clipped by 4 bases and J by 1 base, with 9 bases between them.

For this clone: The identical CDR3 is also encoded by other nucleotide sequences in the sample. The chain carries TRBV7-2 and TRBJ1-1; weak D call: TRBD1 (6 bases). Germline CDR1 reads SGHTA; CDR2 reads FQGNSA. The V end was cut by 3 bases, the J end by 2 bases, with 13 bases between. CDR3 length: 15 amino acids. The chain's CDR3 is CASSFQTGGNTEAFF. The CDR3 DNA reads as TGTGCCAGCAGCTTTCAGACAGGTGGAAACACTGAAGCTTTCTTT.

The chain employs TRBV29-1 and TRBJ2-5, with D perhaps TRBD1 (6 bases). V lost 7 bases, J lost 5 bases, and 11 bases lay in between. In germline, CDR1 is SQVTM, CDR2 ANQGSEA. This CDR3 is 11 amino acids long. CDR3 loop: CSATGLETQYF. CDR3 DNA sequence: TGCAGCGCTACAGGGTTGGAGACCCAGTACTTC. The variable domain in full, completed from reference TRBV29-1 and TRBJ2-5, reads SAVISQKPSRDICQRGTSLTIQCQVDSQVTMMFWYRQQPGQSLTLIATANQGSEATYESGFVIDKFPISRPNLTFSTLTVSNMSPEDSSIYLCSATGLETQYFGPGTRLLVL.

The V and J genes are TRBV7-2 and TRBJ2-5; tentative D call: TRBD2 (6 bases). V lost 3 bases and J lost 6, with 17 bases in between. This CDR3 region has 15 residues. Germline CDR1 SGHTA, CDR2 FQGNSA. CDR3 bases: TGTGCCAGCAGCTTCACGGGAGTAGAGTGGAAGACCCAGTACTTC. As protein: CASSFTGVEWKTQYF.

This chain links TRBV6-5 with TRBJ1-2; D unresolved. V shed 7 bases and J shed 8 bases, with 11 bases lying between them. CDR3 length: 11 amino acids. The germline CDR1 and CDR2 sequences are MNHEY and SVGAGI. CDR3 sequence reads: CASTEGVGYTF. CDR3 bases: TGTGCCAGCACCGAAGGAGTCGGCTACACCTTC.

This clone turned up a few times. The chain links TRBV5-1 to TRBJ1-2, with D perhaps matching TRBD1 (6 bases). CDR1 and CDR2 (germline): SGHRS, YFSETQ. The CDR3 has 14 residues. Trimming left V 4 bases short and J 6 bases short, with 16 bases between. This chain's CDR3 is CASSPGQPGDGYTF. The CDR3 DNA is TGCGCCAGCAGCCCCGGACAGCCCGGCGATGGCTACACCTTC.

The gene calls are TRBV7-9 and TRBJ1-1; 7 nucleotides match TRBD1. This CDR3 is built from 14 residues. Trimming removed 4 bases from V and 3 bases from J; junction bases left unmatched: 5. Germline values: CDR1 SEHNR, CDR2 FQNEAQ (reference sequence). CDR3 nucleotide sequence: TGTGCCAGCAGCTCAGCAGGGGGGGACACTGAAGCTTTCTTT. Translation gives CASSSAGGDTEAFF.

The chain carries TRBV2 and TRBJ1-1; no clear D gene. Germline CDR1 reads SNHLY; CDR2 reads FYNNEI. The CDR3 has 14 residues. Trimming removed 5 bases from V and 1 base from J, with 11 bases in between. As DNA, the CDR3 is TGTGCCAGCAGTCGGGGAAAGGGGAACACTGAAGCTTTCTTT. The encoded protein is CASSRGKGNTEAFF.

This clone has only one observation. This sequence joins TRBV6-5 and TRBJ2-2, with D perhaps TRBD1 (5 bases). Between the trimmed V and J ends, which lost 4 bases and 4 bases, there was a span of 10 bases. The germline V gene has CDR1 MNHEY and CDR2 SVGAGI. The CDR3 runs 14 residues. This chain's CDR3 is CASSWKGATGELFF. For the CDR3, the DNA is TGTGCCAGCAGTTGGAAAGGGGCCACCGGGGAGCTGTTTTTT.

The V gene is TRBV9, the J gene TRBJ2-1; the D gene is possibly TRBD1 (7 bases). Germline V lookup: CDR1 SGDLS, CDR2 YYNGEE. This CDR3 comprises 13 residues. V shed 4 bases and J shed 12 bases, with 17 bases lying between them. The CDR3 nucleotides read TGTGCCAGCAGCCAAGCAGGGGGACTTGGGCAGTTCTTC. It yields the protein CASSQAGGLGQFF.

This chain joins TRBV12-3 or TRBV12-4 and TRBJ2-7; D is possibly TRBD1 (5 bases). V lost 3 bases and J lost 3, with 9 bases in between. This CDR3 has 13 residues. CDR3 sequence: CASSFPGFYEQYF. The CDR3 DNA follows: TGTGCCAGCAGTTTTCCAGGGTTCTACGAGCAGTACTTC.

This clone was found a few times. CDR3 amino acids: CASSPAGGGPNYGYTF. The CDR3 nucleotides are TGTGCCAGTAGTCCAGCAGGGGGTGGCCCTAACTATGGCTACACCTTC. The V gene is TRBV19, the J gene TRBJ1-2, with TRBD1 identical over 7 bases. Trimming removed 5 bases from V and 0 bases from J; junction bases left unmatched: 9. CDR3 length equals 16 residues. Germline V lookup: CDR1 LNHDA, CDR2 SQIVND (reference sequence).

CDR3 in amino acids: CASSPSGTSGSNEQFF. Written as DNA, the CDR3 is TGTGCCAGCTCACCATCCGGGACTAGCGGGTCCAATGAGCAGTTCTTC. The chain uses TRBV18 and TRBJ2-1; 12 bases map to TRBD2. V lost 2 bases and J lost 6; bases outside the gene matches: 5. This CDR3 comprises 16 residues. Germline V gives CDR1 KGHSH, CDR2 LQKENI.